The sequence of this T cell receptor beta chain was determined in a study of spatial heterogeneity in lung cancer. Every cDNA TCR molecule received its own unique molecular identifier. TCRdb re-analysed the 5' RACE reads in MiXCR, keeping a single row per CDR3 protein. The sample has over 50,000 distinct CDR3 sequences, 8% to 9% seen once; the top ten hold more than 13%. Trimming removed 2 bases from V and 4 bases from J; junction bases left unmatched: 5. The germline V gene encodes CDR1 LGHDT and CDR2 YNNKEL (reference sequence). The CDR3 length is 15 residues. Time point given: sample taken at primary tumor resection. Without sorting, whole RNA was sequenced from tumor, nontumor lung or frozen PBMC. A total of some 70 untreated early-stage non-small cell lung cancer patients served as donors.

This TCR was recovered from a female donor with early-stage non-small cell lung cancer. This sequence joins TRBV3-1 and TRBJ1-3; 7 nucleotides align to TRBD1. This specimen was PBMCs, taken at surgery. CDR3 region: CASSQLTGVGNTIYF. The DNA of the CDR3 is TGTGCCAGCAGCCAACTAACAGGGGTCGGAAACACCATATATTTT.